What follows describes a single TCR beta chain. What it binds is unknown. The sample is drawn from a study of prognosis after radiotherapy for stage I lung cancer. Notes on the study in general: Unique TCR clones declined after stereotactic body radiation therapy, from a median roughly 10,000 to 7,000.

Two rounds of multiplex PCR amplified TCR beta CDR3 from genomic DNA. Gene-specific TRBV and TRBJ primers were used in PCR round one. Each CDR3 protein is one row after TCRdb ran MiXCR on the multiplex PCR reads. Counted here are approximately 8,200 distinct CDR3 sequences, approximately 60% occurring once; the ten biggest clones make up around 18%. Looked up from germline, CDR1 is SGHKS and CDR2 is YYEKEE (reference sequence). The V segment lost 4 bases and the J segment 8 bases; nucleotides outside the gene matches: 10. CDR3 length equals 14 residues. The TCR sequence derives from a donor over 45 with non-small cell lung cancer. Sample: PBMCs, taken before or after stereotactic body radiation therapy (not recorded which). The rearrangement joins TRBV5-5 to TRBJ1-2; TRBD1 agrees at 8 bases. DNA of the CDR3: TGTGCCAGCAGCACCTGGACAGGGTCAGGGGGCTACACCTTC. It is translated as CASSTWTGSGGYTF. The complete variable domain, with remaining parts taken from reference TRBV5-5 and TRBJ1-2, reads DAGVTQSPTHLIKTRGQQVTLRCSPISGHKSVSWYQQVLGQGPQFIFQYYEKEERGRGNFPDRFSARQFPNYSSELNVNALLLGDSALYLCASSTWTGSGGYTFGSGTRLTVV.